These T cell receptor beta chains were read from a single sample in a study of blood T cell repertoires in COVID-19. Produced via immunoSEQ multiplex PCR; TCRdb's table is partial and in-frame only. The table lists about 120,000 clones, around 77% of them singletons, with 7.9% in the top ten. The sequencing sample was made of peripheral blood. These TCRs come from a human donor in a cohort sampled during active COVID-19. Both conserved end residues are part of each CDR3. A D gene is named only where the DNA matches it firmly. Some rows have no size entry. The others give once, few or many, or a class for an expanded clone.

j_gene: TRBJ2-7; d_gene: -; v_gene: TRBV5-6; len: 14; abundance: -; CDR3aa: CASSLISGTYEQYF; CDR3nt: TGTGCCAGCAGCTTGATTTCAGGGACCTACGAGCAGTACTTC
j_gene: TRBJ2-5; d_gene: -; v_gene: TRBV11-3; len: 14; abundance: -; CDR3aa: CASSSPPRWETQYF; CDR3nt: TGTGCCAGCAGCTCCCCCCCCCGGTGGGAGACCCAGTACTTC
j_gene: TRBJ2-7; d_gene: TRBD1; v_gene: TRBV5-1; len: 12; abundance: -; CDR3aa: CASSLQGREQYF; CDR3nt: TGCGCCAGCAGCTTACAGGGGAGAGAGCAGTACTTC
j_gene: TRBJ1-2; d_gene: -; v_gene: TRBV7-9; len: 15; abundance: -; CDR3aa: CASSPPGLNNYGYTF; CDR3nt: TGTGCCAGCAGCCCCCCTGGACTGAATAACTATGGCTACACCTTC
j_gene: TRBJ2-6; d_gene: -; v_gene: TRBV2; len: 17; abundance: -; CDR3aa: CASSEMGGDTGANVLTF; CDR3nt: TGTGCCAGCAGTGAAATGGGGGGGGACACTGGGGCCAACGTCCTGACTTTC
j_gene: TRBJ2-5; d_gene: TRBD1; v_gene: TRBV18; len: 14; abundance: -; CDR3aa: CASSPTGDEETQYF; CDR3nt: TGTGCCAGCTCACCAACAGGGGACGAGGAGACCCAGTACTTC
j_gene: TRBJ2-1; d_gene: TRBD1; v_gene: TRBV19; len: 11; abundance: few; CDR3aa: CATRQGNEQFF; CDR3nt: TGTGCCACCAGACAGGGCAATGAGCAGTTCTTC
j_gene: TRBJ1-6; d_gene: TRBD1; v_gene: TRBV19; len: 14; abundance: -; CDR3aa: CASRSRGRNSPLHF; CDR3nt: TGTGCCAGTAGAAGCAGGGGGCGGAATTCACCCCTCCACTTT
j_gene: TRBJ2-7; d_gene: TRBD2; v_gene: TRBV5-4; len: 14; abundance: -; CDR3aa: CASSLQRGSYEQYF; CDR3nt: TGTGCCAGCAGCCTCCAGCGGGGCTCCTACGAGCAGTACTTC
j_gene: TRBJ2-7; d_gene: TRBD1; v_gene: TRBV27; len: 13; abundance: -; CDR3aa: CASSPGQGYEQYF; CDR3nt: TGTGCCAGCAGTCCGGGACAGGGATACGAGCAGTACTTC
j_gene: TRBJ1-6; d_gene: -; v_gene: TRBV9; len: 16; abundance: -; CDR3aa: CASSVGPISYNSPLHF; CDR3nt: TGTGCCAGCAGCGTAGGTCCCATTTCCTATAATTCACCCCTCCACTTT
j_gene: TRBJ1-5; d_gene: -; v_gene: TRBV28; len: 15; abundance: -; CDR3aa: CASSLMGGIGQPQHF; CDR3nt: TGTGCCAGCAGTTTAATGGGGGGGATCGGTCAGCCCCAGCATTTT
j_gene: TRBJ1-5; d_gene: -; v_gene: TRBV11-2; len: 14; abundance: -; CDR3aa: CASSSRGSNQPQHF; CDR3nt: TGTGCCAGCAGCTCCAGGGGAAGCAATCAGCCCCAGCATTTT
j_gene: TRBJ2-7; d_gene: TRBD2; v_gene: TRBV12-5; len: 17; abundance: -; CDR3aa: CASGPRTSGAAGYEQYF; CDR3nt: TGTGCTAGTGGTCCTCGGACTAGCGGGGCTGCGGGGTACGAGCAGTACTTC
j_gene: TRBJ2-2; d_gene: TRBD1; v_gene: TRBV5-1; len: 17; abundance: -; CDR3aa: CASSFPRDRGNTGELFF; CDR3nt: TGCGCCAGCAGCTTTCCCCGGGACAGGGGGAACACCGGGGAGCTGTTTTTT
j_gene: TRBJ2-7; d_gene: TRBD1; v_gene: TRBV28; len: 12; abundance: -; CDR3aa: CASSRDSYEQYF; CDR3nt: TGTGCCAGCAGCAGGGACAGCTACGAGCAGTACTTC
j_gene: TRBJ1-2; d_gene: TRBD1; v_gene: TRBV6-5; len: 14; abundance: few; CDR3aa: CASHRGGFNYGYTF; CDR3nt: TGTGCCAGCCACAGGGGGGGCTTCAACTATGGCTACACCTTC
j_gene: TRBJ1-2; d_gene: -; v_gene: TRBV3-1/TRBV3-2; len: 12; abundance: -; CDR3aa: CASKSNDYGYTF; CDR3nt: TGTGCCAGCAAATCTAATGACTATGGCTACACCTTC
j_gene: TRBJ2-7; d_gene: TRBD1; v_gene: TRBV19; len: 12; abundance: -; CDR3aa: CASSNRGTQQYF; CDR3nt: TGTGCCAGTAGTAACAGGGGCACCCAGCAGTACTTC
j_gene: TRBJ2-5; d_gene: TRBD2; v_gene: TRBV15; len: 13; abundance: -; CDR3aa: CATRSTSLETQYF; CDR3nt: TGTGCCACCAGATCGACTAGCCTGGAGACCCAGTACTTC
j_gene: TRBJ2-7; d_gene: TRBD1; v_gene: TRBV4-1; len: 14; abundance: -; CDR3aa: CASSPGQTIYEQYF; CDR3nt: TGCGCCAGCAGCCCGGGACAGACCATTTACGAGCAGTACTTC
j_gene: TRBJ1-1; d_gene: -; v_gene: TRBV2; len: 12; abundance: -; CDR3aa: CASSALTGEAFF; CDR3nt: TGTGCCAGCAGTGCCCTGACAGGTGAAGCTTTCTTT
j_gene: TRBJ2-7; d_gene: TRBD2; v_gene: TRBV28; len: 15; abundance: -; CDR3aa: CASSILAGGAYEQYF; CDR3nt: TGTGCCAGCAGTATACTAGCGGGAGGAGCCTACGAGCAGTACTTC
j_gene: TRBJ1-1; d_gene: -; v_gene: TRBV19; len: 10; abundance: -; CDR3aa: CATTGLEAFF; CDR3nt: TGTGCCACAACAGGGCTTGAAGCTTTCTTT
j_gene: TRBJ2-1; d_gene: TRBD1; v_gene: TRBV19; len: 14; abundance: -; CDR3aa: CASSLQGANNEQFF; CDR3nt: TGTGCCAGTAGTCTACAGGGGGCCAACAATGAGCAGTTCTTC
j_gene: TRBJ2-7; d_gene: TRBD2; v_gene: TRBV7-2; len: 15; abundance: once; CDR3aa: CASSWGAGGSYEQYF; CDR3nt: TGTGCCAGCAGTTGGGGAGCGGGAGGGTCCTACGAGCAGTACTTC
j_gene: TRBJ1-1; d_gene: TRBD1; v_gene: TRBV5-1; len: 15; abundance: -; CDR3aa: CASSFRGDRNTEAFF; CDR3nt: TGCGCCAGCAGCTTTAGGGGGGACAGGAACACTGAAGCTTTCTTT
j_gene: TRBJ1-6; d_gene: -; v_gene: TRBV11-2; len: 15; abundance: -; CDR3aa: CASSPFTFYNSPLHF; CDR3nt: TGTGCCAGCAGCCCTTTCACTTTTTATAATTCACCCCTCCACTTT
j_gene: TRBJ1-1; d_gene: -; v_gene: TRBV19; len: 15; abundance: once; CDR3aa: CASSIVEGVNTEAFF; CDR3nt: TGTGCCAGTAGTATAGTCGAGGGGGTGAACACTGAAGCTTTCTTT
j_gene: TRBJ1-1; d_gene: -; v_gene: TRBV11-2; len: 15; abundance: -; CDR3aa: CASSPDGGGVSEAFF; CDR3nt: TGTGCCAGCAGCCCCGATGGGGGGGGCGTAAGTGAAGCTTTCTTT
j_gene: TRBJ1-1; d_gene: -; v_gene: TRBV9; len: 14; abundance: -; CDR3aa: CASSVVPGINEAFF; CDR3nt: TGTGCCAGCAGCGTAGTTCCGGGGATAAATGAAGCTTTCTTT
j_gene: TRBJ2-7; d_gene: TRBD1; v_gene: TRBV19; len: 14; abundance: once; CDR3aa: CASSMGDRPYEQYF; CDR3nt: TGTGCCAGTAGTATGGGGGACAGACCCTACGAGCAGTACTTC
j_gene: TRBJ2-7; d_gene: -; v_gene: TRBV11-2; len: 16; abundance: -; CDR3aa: CASSAFGQTSSYEQYF; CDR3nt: TGTGCCAGCAGCGCCTTCGGACAGACGAGCTCCTACGAGCAGTACTTC
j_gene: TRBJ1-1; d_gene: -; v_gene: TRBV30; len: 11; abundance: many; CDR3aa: CAWSRGPEAFF; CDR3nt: TGTGCCTGGAGTCGGGGTCCTGAAGCTTTCTTT
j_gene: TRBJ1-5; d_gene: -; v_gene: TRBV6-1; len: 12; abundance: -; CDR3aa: CASSEIIQPQHF; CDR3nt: TGTGCCAGCAGTGAAATTATTCAGCCCCAGCATTTT
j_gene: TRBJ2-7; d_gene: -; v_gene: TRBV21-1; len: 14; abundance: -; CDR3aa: CASSKVGGNYEQYF; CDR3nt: TGTGCCAGCAGCAAAGTTGGCGGGAACTACGAGCAGTACTTC
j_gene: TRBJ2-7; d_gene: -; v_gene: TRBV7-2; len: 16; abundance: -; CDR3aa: CASSLDAVDRSYEQYF; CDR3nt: TGTGCCAGCAGCTTAGATGCAGTGGACAGATCCTACGAGCAGTACTTC
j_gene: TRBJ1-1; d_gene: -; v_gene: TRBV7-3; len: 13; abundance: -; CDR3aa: CASSLRGASEAFF; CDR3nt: TGTGCCAGCAGCTTACGGGGGGCCTCTGAAGCTTTCTTT
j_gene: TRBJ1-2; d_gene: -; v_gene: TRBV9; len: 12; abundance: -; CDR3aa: CASSVTGYGYTF; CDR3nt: TGTGCCAGCAGCGTAACGGGCTATGGCTACACCTTC
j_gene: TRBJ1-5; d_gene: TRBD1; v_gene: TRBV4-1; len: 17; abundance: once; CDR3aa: CASSHETGGGSNQPQHF; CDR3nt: TGCGCCAGCAGCCACGAGACAGGGGGCGGAAGCAATCAGCCCCAGCATTTT
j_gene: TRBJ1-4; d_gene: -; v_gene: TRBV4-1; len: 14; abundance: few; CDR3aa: CASSRLQDNEKLFF; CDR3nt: TGCGCCAGCAGCCGGCTGCAGGATAATGAAAAACTGTTTTTT
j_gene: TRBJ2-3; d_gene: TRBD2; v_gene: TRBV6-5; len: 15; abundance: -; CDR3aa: CATLAGTSATDTQYF; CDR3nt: TGTGCCACCTTAGCCGGGACTAGCGCCACAGATACGCAGTATTTT
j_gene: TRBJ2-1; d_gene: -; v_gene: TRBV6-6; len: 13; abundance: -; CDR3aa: CASSSTTGNEQFF; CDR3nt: TGTGCCAGCAGTTCAACAACGGGGAATGAGCAGTTCTTC
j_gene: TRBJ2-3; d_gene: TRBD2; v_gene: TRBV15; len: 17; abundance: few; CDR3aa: CATSRTKLAGGRDTQYF; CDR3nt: TGTGCCACCAGCAGAACTAAACTAGCGGGAGGTCGGGATACGCAGTATTTT
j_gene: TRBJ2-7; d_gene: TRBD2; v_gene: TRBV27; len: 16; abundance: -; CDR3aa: CASSPRLSSGSYEQYF; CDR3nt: TGTGCCAGCAGCCCCCGACTATCTAGCGGCTCCTACGAGCAGTACTTC
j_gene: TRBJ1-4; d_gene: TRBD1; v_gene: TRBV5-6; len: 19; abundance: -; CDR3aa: CASSLLATGVREDNEKLFF; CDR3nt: TGTGCCAGCAGCTTGCTGGCGACAGGGGTTAGGGAAGATAATGAAAAACTGTTTTTT
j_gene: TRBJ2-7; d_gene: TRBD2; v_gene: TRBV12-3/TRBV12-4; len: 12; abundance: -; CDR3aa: CASSHGGGEQYF; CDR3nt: TGTGCCAGCAGCCACGGGGGGGGCGAGCAGTACTTC
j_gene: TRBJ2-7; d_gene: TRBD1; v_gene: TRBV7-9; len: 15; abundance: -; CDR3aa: CASSQAGTGDYEQYF; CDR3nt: TGTGCCAGCAGCCAAGCCGGGACAGGCGACTACGAGCAGTACTTC
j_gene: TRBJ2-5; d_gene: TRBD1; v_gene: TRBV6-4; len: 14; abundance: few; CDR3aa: CASMGQGVTETQYF; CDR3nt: TGTGCCAGCATGGGACAGGGGGTAACGGAGACCCAGTACTTC
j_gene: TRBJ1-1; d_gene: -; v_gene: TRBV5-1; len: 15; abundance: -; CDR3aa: CASSLGGSAYTEAFF; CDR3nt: TGCGCCAGCAGCTTGGGAGGCTCGGCCTACACTGAAGCTTTCTTT
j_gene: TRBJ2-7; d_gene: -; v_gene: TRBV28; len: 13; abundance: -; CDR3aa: CASSLVREREQYF; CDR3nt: TGTGCCAGCAGCTTGGTGAGGGAGCGCGAGCAGTACTTC
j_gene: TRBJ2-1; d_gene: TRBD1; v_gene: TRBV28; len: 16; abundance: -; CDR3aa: CASSFFDRATYNEQFF; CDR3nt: TGTGCCAGCAGTTTCTTCGACAGGGCCACCTACAATGAGCAGTTCTTC
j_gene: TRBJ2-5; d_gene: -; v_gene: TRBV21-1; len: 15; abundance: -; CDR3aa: CASTRLAGGLETQYF; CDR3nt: TGTGCCAGCACCAGACTAGCGGGAGGGTTAGAGACCCAGTACTTC
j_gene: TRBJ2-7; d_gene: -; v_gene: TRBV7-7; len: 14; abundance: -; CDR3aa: CASSLSLSSYEQYF; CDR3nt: TGTGCTAGCAGCTTGTCCTTGAGCTCCTACGAGCAGTACTTC
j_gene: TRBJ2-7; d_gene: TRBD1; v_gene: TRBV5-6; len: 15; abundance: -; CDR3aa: CASSFRGRRIGEQYF; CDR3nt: TGTGCCAGCAGCTTCAGGGGGCGCAGGATTGGCGAGCAGTACTTC
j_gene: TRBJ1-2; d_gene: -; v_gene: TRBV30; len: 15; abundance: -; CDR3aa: CAWSVWQGHSYGYTF; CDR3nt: TGTGCCTGGAGTGTATGGCAGGGGCACTCCTATGGCTACACCTTC
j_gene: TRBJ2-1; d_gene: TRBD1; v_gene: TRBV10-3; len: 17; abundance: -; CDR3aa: CAISESKGAQEYNEQFF; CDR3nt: TGTGCCATCAGTGAGTCAAAGGGGGCGCAGGAATACAATGAGCAGTTCTTC